The 2 T cell receptor beta chains in this list originate from one sample, sequenced in a study of OX40 agonist ivuxolimab in advanced cancers. Sequencing was performed with immunoSEQ multiplex PCR; in TCRdb, only in-frame clones are kept and a portion is missing. The sample carries approximately 40,000 clones, 75% to 85% recorded once. The material sequenced was CD4+ or CD8+ T cells sorted from blood, taken in a trial of the OX40 agonist ivuxolimab. These receptors were taken from an adult with an advanced solid tumor such as melanoma, head and neck, liver or kidney cancer.

This rearrangement joins TRBV30 to TRBJ2-3; a weak D match, TRBD2 (6 bases). The CDR3 loop spans 12 amino acids. Germline lookup yields CDR1 GTSNPN and CDR2 SVGIG (reference sequence). V gave up 5 bases and J gave up 8 bases, with 14 bases separating them. The CDR3 loop reads CAWGDSPGTQYF. Written as DNA, the CDR3 is TGTGCCTGGGGGGACTCGCCCGGTACGCAGTATTTT.

CDR3 loop: CASKHRTGELFF. CDR3 in DNA: TGTGCCAGCAAGCATCGAACCGGGGAGCTGTTTTTT. The gene calls are TRBV5-4 and TRBJ2-2, with D hard to call. CDR1 and CDR2 (germline): SGHNT, YYREEE (reference sequence). V lost 6 bases and J 5 bases, leaving 8 bases between the germline ends. This CDR3 is 12 amino acids long.